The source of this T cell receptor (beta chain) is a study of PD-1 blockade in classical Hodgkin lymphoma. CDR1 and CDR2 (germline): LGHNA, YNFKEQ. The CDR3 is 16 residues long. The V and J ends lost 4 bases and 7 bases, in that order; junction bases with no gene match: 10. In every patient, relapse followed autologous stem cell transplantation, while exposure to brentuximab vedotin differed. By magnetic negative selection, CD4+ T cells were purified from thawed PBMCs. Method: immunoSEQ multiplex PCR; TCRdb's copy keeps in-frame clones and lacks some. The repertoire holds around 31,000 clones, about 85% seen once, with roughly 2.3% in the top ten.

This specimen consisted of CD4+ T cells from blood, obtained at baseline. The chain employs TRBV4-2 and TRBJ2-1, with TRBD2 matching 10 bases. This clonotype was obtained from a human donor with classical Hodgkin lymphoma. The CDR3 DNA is TGTGCCAGCAGCCTTATTACTAGCGGGAACGTGAATGAGCAGTTCTTC. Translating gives CASSLITSGNVNEQFF.